Below, 3 T cell receptor beta chains from the same sample are listed, as sequenced in a study of PD-1 blockade in classical Hodgkin lymphoma. Described time point: newly diagnosed, previously untreated cHL patient sample. Thawed PBMCs supplied CD8+ T cells via magnetic negative selection. Some clones are missing from TCRdb's copy, which holds only in-frame ones; the method was immunoSEQ multiplex PCR. The sample has around 3,200 clones; 70% are singletons. Sequencing was done on a sample of CD8+ T cells from blood. These receptors were collected from a human donor with classical Hodgkin lymphoma.

The V and J genes are TRBV28 and TRBJ1-5; D possibly corresponds to TRBD1 (6 bases). Germline V CDR1 and CDR2: MDHEN, SYDVKM. Trimming pared 3 bases from V and 3 bases from J, leaving 12 bases between. There are 15 residues in the CDR3. DNA for the CDR3: TGTGCCAGCAGTTTTACGGACAGAGACAATCAGCCCCAGCATTTT. It translates to CASSFTDRDNQPQHF. The full variable domain, its missing parts supplied by reference TRBV28 and TRBJ1-5, is DVKVTQSSRYLVKRTGEKVFLECVQDMDHENMFWYRQDPGLGLRLIYFSYDVKMKEKGDIPEGYSVSREKKERFSLILESASTNQTSMYLCASSFTDRDNQPQHFGDGTRLSIL.

The chain recombines TRBV19 with TRBJ1-2, with 12 bases aligning to TRBD1. This CDR3 has 14 residues. After removal of 7 bases from V and 4 bases from J, the junction contained 4 bases not matched to a gene. Germline CDR1 LNHDA, CDR2 SQIVND (reference sequence). Here the CDR3 DNA reads TGTGCCAGTACCATGGGACAGGGGGCCTATGGCTACACCTTC. This gives the protein CASTMGQGAYGYTF.

This sequence joins TRBV7-6 and TRBJ2-2; maybe TRBD2 (5 bases). The V end lost 1 base, the J end lost 6 bases, and 18 bases lay between the germline ends. Germline V CDR1 and CDR2: SGHVS, FNYEAQ. The CDR3 contains 17 residues. CDR3 sequence (DNA): TGTGCCAGCAGCTTAGGAGCGGCCGATCCCGGAGCCGGGGAGCTGTTTTTT. This sequence encodes CASSLGAADPGAGELFF.